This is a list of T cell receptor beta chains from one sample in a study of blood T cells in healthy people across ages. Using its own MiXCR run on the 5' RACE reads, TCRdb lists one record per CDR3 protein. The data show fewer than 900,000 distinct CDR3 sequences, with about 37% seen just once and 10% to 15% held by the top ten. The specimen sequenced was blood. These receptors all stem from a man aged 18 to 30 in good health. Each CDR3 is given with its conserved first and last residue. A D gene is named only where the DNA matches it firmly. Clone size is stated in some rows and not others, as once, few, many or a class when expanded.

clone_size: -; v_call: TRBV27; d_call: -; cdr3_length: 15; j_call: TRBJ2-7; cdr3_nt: TGTGCCAGCAGCCCAGGACCAAATTCCTACAATGAGCAGTACTTC; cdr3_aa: CASSPGPNSYNEQYF
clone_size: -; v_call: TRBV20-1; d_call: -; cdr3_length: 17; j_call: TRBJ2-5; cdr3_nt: TGCAGTGCTAGAGATCCCCTGCTACAGGGCCGTCCCGTTGAGCAGTACTTC; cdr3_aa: CSARDPLLQGRPVEQYF
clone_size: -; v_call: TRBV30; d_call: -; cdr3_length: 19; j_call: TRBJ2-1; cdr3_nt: TGTGCCCTGGAAGGTATGGGACTCACTCCTGATCGGCCCTGCAATGAGCAGTTCTTC; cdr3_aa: CALEGMGLTPDRPCNEQFF
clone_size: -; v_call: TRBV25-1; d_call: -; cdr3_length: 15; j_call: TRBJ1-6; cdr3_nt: TGTGCCAGCAGTGAAGTCTGGACGGAGCCGCATTCCCTCCACTTT; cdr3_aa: CASSEVWTEPHSLHF
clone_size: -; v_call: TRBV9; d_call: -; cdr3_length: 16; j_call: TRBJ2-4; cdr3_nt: TGTGCCAGCAGCGTCGGCCTCAGGGAAGGGGGAAACATTCAGTACTTC; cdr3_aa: CASSVGLREGGNIQYF
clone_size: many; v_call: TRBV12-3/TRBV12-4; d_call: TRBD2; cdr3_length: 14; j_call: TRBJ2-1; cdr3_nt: TGTGCCAGCAGCATTGGGACTAGCGGGAATGAGCAGTTCTTC; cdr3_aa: CASSIGTSGNEQFF
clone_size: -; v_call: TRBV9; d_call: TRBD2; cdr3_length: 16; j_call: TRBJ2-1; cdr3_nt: TGTGCCAGCAGCGTAGGTAGCGGGGGTCCTCTCAATGAGCAGTTCTTC; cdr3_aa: CASSVGSGGPLNEQFF
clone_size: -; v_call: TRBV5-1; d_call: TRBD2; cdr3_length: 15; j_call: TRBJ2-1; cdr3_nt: TGCGCCAGCTGCAGCGGGAGGCCCTCCTACAATGAGCAGTTCTTC; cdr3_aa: CASCSGRPSYNEQFF
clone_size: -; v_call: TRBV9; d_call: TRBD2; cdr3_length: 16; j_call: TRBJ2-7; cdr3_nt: TGTGCCAGCAGCCTAAGCGGGGGCTCCCCCTCCTACGAGCAGTACTTC; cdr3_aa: CASSLSGGSPSYEQYF
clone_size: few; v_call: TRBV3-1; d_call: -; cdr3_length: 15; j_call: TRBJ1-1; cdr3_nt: TGTGCCAGCAGCCAAGATGGGGGCAGTGCACGGGAAGCTTTCTTT; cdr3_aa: CASSQDGGSAREAFF
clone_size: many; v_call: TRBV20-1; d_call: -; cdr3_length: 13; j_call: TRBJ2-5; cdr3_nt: TGCAGTGCAGCAGCTCGGACTTACGAGACCCAGTACTTC; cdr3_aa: CSAAARTYETQYF
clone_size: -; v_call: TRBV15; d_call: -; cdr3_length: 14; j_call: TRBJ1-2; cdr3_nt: TGTGCCACCAGCAGAGATATAGGCGACCATGGCTACACCTTC; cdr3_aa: CATSRDIGDHGYTF
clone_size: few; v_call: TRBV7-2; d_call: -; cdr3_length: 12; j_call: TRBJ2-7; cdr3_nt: TGTGCCAGCAGCTTTAACATCTACGAGCAGTACTTC; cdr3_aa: CASSFNIYEQYF
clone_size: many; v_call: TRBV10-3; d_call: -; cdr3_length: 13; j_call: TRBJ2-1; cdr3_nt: TGTGCCATCAGTGAACAGGAGAACAATGAGCAGTTCTTC; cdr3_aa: CAISEQENNEQFF
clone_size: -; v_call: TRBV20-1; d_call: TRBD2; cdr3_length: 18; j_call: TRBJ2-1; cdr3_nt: TGCAGTGCTAGAGATCTCATGGCTAGCGGGAGCTCCTACAATGAGCAGTTCTTC; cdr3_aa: CSARDLMASGSSYNEQFF
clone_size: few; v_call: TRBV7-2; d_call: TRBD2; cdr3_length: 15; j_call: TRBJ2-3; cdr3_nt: TGTGCCAGCAGCTTATGGGGCGGGGGACCAGATACGCAGTATTTT; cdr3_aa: CASSLWGGGPDTQYF
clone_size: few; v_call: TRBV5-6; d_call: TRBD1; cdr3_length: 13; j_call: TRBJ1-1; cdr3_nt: TGTGCCACCCGCCGTCACAGGGGACCTGAAGCTTTCTTT; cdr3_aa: CATRRHRGPEAFF
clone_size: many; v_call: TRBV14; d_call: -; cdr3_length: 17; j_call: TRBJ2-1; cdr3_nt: TGTGCCAGCAGCCAAATTCCCCGGGGGACTGGGGGCAATGAGCAGTTCTTC; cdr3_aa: CASSQIPRGTGGNEQFF
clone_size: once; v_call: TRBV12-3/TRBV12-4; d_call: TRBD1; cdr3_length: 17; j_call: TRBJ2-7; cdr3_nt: TGTGCCAGCAGCCTAGGACAGGAGCCGAGCTCCTACAATGAGCAGTACTTC; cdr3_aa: CASSLGQEPSSYNEQYF
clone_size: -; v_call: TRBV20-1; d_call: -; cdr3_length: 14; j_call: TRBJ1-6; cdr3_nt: TGCAGTGCTAGAGGGGGACAAGCGGATTCACCCCTCCACTTT; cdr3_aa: CSARGGQADSPLHF
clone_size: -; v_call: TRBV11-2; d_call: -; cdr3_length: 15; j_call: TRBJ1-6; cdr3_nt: TGTGCCAGCAGCCCTTGGGGCAGCTATAATTCACCCCTCCACTTT; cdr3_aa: CASSPWGSYNSPLHF
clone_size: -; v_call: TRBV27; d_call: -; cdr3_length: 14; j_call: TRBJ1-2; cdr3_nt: TGTGCCAGCAGGCCCCTTAGGGAGGGGCATGACTACACCTTC; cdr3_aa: CASRPLREGHDYTF
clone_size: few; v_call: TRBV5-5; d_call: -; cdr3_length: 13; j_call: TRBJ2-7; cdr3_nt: TGTGCCAGCAGGGCACAGGGAAAGGTCGAGCAGTACTTC; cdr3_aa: CASRAQGKVEQYF
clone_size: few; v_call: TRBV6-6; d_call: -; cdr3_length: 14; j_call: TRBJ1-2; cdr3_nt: TGTGCCAGCAGTTGGCGTGGACAGAACTATGGCTACACCTTC; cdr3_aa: CASSWRGQNYGYTF
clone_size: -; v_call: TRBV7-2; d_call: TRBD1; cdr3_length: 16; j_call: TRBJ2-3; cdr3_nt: TGTGCCAGCAGCCCCTCCCGGACAGGGAACACAGATACGCAGTATTTT; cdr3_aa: CASSPSRTGNTDTQYF
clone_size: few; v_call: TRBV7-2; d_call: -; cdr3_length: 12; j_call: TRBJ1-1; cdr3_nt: TGTGCCAGCGGGGGCATCTACACTGAAGCTTTCTTT; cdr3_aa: CASGGIYTEAFF
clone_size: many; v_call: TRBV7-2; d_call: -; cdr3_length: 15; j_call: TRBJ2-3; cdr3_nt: TGTGCCAGCAGTCTGAACAGCTTTAGCACAGATACGCAGTATTTT; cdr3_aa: CASSLNSFSTDTQYF
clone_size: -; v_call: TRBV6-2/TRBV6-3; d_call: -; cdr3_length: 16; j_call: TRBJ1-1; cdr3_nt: TGTGCCAGCAGTTACTCGAGTGGGTGGAGAAACACTGAAGCTTTCTTT; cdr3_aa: CASSYSSGWRNTEAFF
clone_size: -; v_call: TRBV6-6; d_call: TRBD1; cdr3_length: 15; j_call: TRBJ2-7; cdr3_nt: TGTGCCAGCACCCCGGACAGGGACTTTGTCTACGAGCAGTACTTC; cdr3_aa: CASTPDRDFVYEQYF
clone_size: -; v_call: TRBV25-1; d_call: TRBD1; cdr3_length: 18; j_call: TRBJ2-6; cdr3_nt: TGTGCCAGCAGTGAAACAGGGGGAGTGACCTCTGGGGCCAACGTCCTGACTTTC; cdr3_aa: CASSETGGVTSGANVLTF
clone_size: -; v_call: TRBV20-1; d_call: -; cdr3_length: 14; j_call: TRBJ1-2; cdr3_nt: TGCAGTGCTAGAGATGGCCAGGGTCAAGGTGGCTACACCTTC; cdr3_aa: CSARDGQGQGGYTF
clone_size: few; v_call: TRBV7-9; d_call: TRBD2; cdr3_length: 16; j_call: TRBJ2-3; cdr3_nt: TGTGCCATCCCTTACCCCGGGACTAGGTGGACAGATACGCAGTATTTT; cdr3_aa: CAIPYPGTRWTDTQYF
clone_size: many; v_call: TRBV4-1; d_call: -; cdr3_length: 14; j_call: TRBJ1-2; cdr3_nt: TGCGCCAGCAGCCAAATCGGGGCACACTATGGCTACACCTTC; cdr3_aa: CASSQIGAHYGYTF
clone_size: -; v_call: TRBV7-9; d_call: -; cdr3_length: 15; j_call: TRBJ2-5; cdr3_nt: TGTGCCAGCAGCAACATTCGGGACGGACAAGAGACCCAGTACTTC; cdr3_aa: CASSNIRDGQETQYF
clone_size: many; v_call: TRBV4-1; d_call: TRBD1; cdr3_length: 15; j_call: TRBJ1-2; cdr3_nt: TGCGCCAGCAGCCTATCGGGACAGGGGAGCTATGGCTACACCTTC; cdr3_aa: CASSLSGQGSYGYTF
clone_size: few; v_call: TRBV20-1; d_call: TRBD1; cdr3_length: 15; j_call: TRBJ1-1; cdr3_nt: TGCAGTGCTAGCGACCGGGGGACAGGGAACACTGAAGCTTTCTTT; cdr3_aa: CSASDRGTGNTEAFF